This record looks at one T cell receptor beta chain sequence and its context. This sample stems from a study of blood T cell repertoires in COVID-19. Study information: Samples came from the United States, Italy and Spain, spanning acute and convalescent COVID-19. PBMCs, B-cell-depleted T cells, or T cells provided the cDNA or gDNA that made up the material.

Original methodology: Reference gene primer amplification in the assay estimated nucleated cell counts. The method was immunoSEQ multiplex PCR; TCRdb's version includes in-frame clones alone and lacks a portion of them. The V and J calls and clone size are taken from that table; D and trimming were inferred from the DNA. The sample shows tens of thousands of clones, approximately 85% of them seen only once. The V gene end was trimmed by 7 bases and the J gene end by 4 bases; junction bases not matched to a gene: 7. Germline V lookup: CDR1 MNHEY, CDR2 SVGAGI. CDR3 size: 14 residues. V gene TRBV6-5 combines with J gene TRBJ1-2; 9 positions match TRBD1. The source is a human donor in a cohort sampled during active COVID-19. Sequencing was done on a sample of peripheral blood. This CDR3 reads CASTPGQGFYGYTF. The CDR3 DNA follows: TGTGCCAGCACCCCGGGACAGGGCTTCTATGGCTACACCTTC.